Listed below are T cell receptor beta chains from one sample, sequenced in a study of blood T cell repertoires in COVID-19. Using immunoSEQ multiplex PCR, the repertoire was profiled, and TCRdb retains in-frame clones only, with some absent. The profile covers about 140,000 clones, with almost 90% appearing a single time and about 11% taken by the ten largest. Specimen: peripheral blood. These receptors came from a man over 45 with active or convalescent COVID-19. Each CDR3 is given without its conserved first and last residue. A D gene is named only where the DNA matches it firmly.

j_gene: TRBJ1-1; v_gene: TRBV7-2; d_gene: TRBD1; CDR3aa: ASSSARDRGRRNTEAF
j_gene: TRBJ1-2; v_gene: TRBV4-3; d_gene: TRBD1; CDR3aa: ASSQDRAGYGYT
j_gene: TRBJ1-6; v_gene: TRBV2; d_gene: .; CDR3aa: ASSDQGRKGSPLH
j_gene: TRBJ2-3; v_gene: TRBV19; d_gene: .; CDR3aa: ASSISWASGTDTQY
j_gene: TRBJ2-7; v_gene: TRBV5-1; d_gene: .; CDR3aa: ASSWSTGTYEQY
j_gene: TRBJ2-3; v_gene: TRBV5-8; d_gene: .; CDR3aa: ASSRTDTQY
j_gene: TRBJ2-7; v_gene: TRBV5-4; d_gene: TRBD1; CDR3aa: ASSPIGTGGYEQY
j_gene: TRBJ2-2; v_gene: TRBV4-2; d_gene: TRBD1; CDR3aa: ASSLAPTGNPGELF
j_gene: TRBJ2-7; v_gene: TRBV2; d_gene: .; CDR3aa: ASSEAAGSYEQY
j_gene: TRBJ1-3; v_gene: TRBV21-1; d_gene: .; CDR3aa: ASSDLGQRLSGNTIY
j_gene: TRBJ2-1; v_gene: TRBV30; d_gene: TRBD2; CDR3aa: AWTKSGLAGDEQF
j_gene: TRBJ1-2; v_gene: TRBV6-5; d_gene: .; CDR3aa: ASSPLPPIGYT
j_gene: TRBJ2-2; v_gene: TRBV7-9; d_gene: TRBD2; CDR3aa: ASSAGTSGRRAGELF
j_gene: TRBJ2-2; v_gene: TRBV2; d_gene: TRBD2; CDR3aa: ASSDSGSDTGELF
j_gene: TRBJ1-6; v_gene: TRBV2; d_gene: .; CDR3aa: ASSGQLSSYNSPLH
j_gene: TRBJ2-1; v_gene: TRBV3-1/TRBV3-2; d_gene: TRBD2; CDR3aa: ASSQVLLAGVNEQF
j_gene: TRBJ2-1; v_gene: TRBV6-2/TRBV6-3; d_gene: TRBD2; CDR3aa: ASSPLRASGRRYNEQF
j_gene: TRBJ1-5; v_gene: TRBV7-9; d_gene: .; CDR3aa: ASSLSAGGNQPQH
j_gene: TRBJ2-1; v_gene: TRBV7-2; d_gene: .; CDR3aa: ASSLLRGTYNEQF
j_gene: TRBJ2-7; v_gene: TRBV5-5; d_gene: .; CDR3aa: ASSWRRANEQY
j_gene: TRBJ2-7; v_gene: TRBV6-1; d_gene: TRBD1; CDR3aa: ASSEAGTASYEQY
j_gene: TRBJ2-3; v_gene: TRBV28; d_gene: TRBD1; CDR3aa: ASSFSGDRGIDTQY
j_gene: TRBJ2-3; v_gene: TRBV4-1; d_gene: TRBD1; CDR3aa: ASSREFRGRLSDTQY
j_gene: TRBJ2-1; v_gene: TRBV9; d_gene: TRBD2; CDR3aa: ASSVGALAAYNEQF
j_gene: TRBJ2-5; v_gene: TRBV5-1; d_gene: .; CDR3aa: ASTPTREETQY
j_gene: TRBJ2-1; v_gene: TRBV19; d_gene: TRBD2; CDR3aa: ASSRDGRADEQF
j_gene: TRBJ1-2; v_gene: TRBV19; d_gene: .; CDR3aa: ASSMGRGTRYGYT